This is a list of T cell receptor beta chains from one sample in a study of graft-versus-host responses after intestinal transplantation. Assay used: immunoSEQ multiplex PCR; TCRdb lists only in-frame clones, some missing. The sample has approximately 99,000 clones, 90% to 95% seen once; the top ten hold about 0.18%. Antigens of these TCRs are unknown. The sequenced sample was unstimulated CD4+ T cells sorted from spleen or lymph node cells, obtained before transplant. These receptor sequences come from a human donor who was the organ donor for an intestinal transplant. Both conserved end residues are part of each CDR3. The D gene is left open where the match is weak. The size of a clone is reported for some rows only, either as once, few or many, or as a class for expanded clones.

j_gene,abundance,d_gene,v_gene,CDR3nt,CDR3aa
TRBJ2-2,.,.,TRBV6-5,TGTGCCAGCAGTTACTCGAGGCAGGGCATCACCGGGGAGCTGTTTTTT,CASSYSRQGITGELFF
TRBJ2-7,.,.,TRBV6-5,TGTGCCAGGGGCGAAAGCAACTACGAGCAGTACTTC,CARGESNYEQYF
TRBJ2-7,.,.,TRBV6-1,TGTGCCAGCAGTAGACAGCAACTCTACGAGCAGTACTTC,CASSRQQLYEQYF
TRBJ2-4,.,TRBD1,TRBV7-2,TGTGCCAGCAGCCTAAGGACAGGGGCTATGCGGTGGGACATTCAGTACTTC,CASSLRTGAMRWDIQYF
TRBJ2-7,.,.,TRBV18,TGTGCCAGCTCACCGGACTACCTCTCCTACGAGCAGTACTTC,CASSPDYLSYEQYF
TRBJ1-2,.,.,TRBV28,TGTGCCAGCAGTGCCCCGACGGGTACGATTAACTATGGCTACACCTTC,CASSAPTGTINYGYTF
TRBJ2-7,.,TRBD1,TRBV7-9,TGTGCCAGCAGCCTGCCGGGACAGGGGGCCTACGAGCAGTACTTC,CASSLPGQGAYEQYF
TRBJ1-4,few,TRBD1,TRBV5-4,TGTGCCAGCAGCCGGGACAGGGTGGATGAAAAACTGTTTTTT,CASSRDRVDEKLFF
TRBJ1-1,once,TRBD1,TRBV11-2,TGTGCCAGCAGCTTAGGGGACAGGGACGGAGCTTTCTTT,CASSLGDRDGAFF
TRBJ1-4,.,TRBD1,TRBV6-5,TGTGCCAGCAGTTACTCGAGCGGGACAGGCCTTGAAAAACTGTTTTTT,CASSYSSGTGLEKLFF
TRBJ2-7,.,.,TRBV5-1,TGCGCCAGCAGCTTGGAACAGTATTCCTACGAGCAGTACTTC,CASSLEQYSYEQYF
TRBJ1-2,few,TRBD1,TRBV19,TGTGCCAGTGTGAACCGGGACAGGGACTATGGCTACACCTTC,CASVNRDRDYGYTF
TRBJ1-5,.,.,TRBV5-1,TGCGCCAGCAGCTTGGGGACTTTTAGCAATCAGCCCCAGCATTTT,CASSLGTFSNQPQHF
TRBJ2-1,once,TRBD1,TRBV2,TGTGCCAGCATGGGGACAGGGAAGTATGAGCAGTTCTTC,CASMGTGKYEQFF
TRBJ1-1,once,.,TRBV5-1,TGCGCCAGCAGCTGGACTGGGGGGGCGGTCACTGAAGCTTTCTTT,CASSWTGGAVTEAFF
TRBJ2-7,.,TRBD1,TRBV7-2,TGTGCCAGCAGCTCGGACAGGGGATACGAGCAGTACTTC,CASSSDRGYEQYF
TRBJ2-7,.,TRBD1,TRBV5-4,TGTGCCAGCAGCGGCCCCGGGACAGGGGGCCCCGAGCAGTACTTC,CASSGPGTGGPEQYF
TRBJ2-7,.,TRBD1,TRBV7-2,TGTGCCAGCAGCTTAGGTCCCGGGACAGGGGCCCACGAGCAGTACTTC,CASSLGPGTGAHEQYF
TRBJ1-6,.,.,TRBV6-1,TGTGCCAGCAGTGCCACCGGGACACCTTATAATTCACCCCTCCACTTT,CASSATGTPYNSPLHF
TRBJ2-3,.,.,TRBV4-1,TGCGCCAGCAGCCTCCTCGGAGGGGGGGCAGATACGCAGTATTTT,CASSLLGGGADTQYF
TRBJ1-1,.,.,TRBV2,TGTGCCAGCAGTGAATGGCGGGGGCACACTGAAGCTTTCTTT,CASSEWRGHTEAFF
TRBJ2-7,.,.,TRBV28,TGTGCCAGCACCCGGATCCCCTACTACTACGAGCAGTACTTC,CASTRIPYYYEQYF
TRBJ2-2,.,.,TRBV28,.,CASSIGGKGRRAGELFF
TRBJ2-2,.,TRBD2,TRBV30,TGTGCCTGGGGGAGCGGGGGGGCCGGCGGGGAGCTGTTTTTT,CAWGSGGAGGELFF
TRBJ2-3,.,.,TRBV19,TGTGCCAGTAGTATAGTGGCGGGCGCCATCACAGATACGCAGTATTTT,CASSIVAGAITDTQYF
TRBJ1-1,.,.,TRBV4-1,TGCGCCAGCAGCCGAGGGGGGGCGGGGCACACTGAAGCTTTCTTT,CASSRGGAGHTEAFF
TRBJ2-1,.,TRBD2,TRBV7-3,TGTGCCAGCAGCAGAAGCGGGGGCTCGTACAATGAGCAGTTCTTC,CASSRSGGSYNEQFF
TRBJ1-6,.,TRBD1,TRBV7-3,TGTGCCAGCAGCCCCCGGGACAGGGTGAATTCACCCCTCCACTTT,CASSPRDRVNSPLHF